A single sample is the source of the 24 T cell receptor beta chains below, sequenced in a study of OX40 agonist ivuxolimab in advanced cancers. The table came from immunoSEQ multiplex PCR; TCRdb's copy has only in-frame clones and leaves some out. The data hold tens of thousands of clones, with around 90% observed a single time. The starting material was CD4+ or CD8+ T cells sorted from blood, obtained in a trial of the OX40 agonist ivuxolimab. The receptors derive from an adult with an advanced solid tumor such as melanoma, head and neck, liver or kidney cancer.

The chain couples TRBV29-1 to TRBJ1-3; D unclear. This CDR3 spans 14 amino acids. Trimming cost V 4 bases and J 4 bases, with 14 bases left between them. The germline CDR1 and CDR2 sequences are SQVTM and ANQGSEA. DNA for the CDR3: TGCAGCGTTGTCTTGATGCGGGGAGGAAACACCATATATTTT. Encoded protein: CSVVLMRGGNTIYF.

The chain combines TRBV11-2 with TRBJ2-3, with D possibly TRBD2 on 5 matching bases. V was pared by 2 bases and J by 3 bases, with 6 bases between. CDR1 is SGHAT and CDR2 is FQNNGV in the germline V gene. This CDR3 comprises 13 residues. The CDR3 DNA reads TGTGCCAGCAGCTTACCGGGGACAGATACGCAGTATTTT. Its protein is CASSLPGTDTQYF.

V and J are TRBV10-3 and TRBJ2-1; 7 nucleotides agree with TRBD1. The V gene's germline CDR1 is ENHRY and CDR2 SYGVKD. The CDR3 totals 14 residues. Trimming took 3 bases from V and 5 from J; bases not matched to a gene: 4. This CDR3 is CAISEGQADNEQFF. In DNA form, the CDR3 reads TGTGCCATCAGTGAAGGACAGGCCGACAATGAGCAGTTCTTC.

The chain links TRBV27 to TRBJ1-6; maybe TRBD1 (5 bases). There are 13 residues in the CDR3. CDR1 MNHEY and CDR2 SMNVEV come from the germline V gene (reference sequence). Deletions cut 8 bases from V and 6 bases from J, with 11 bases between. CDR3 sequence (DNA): TGTGCCAGCGGTCCACAGGTTAATTCACCCCTCCACTTT. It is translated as CASGPQVNSPLHF.

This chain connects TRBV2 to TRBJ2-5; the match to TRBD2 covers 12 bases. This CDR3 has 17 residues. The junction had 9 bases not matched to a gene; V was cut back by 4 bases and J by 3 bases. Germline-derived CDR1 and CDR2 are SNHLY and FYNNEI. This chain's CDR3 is CASSGRVSSGREETQYF. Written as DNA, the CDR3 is TGTGCCAGCAGTGGCCGGGTTTCTAGCGGGAGGGAAGAGACCCAGTACTTC.

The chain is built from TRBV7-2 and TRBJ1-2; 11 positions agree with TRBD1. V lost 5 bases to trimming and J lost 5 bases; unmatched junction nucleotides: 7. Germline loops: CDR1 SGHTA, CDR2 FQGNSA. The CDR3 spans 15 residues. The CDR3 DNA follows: TGTGCCAGCAGCAAGGACAGGGGGCGAGTATATGGCTACACCTTC. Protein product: CASSKDRGRVYGYTF. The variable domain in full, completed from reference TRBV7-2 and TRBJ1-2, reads GAGVSQSPSNKVTEKGKDVELRCDPISGHTALYWYRQSLGQGLEFLIYFQGNSAPDKSGLPSDRFSAERTGGSVSTLTIQRTQQEDSAVYLCASSKDRGRVYGYTFGSGTRLTVV.

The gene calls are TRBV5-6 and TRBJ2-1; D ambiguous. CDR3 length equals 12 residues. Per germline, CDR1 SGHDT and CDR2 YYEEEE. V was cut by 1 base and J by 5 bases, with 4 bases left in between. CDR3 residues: CASSLTDNEQFF. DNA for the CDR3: TGTGCCAGCAGCTTGACAGACAATGAGCAGTTCTTC. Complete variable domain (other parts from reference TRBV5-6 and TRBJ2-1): DAGVTQSPTHLIKTRGQQVTLRCSPKSGHDTVSWYQQALGQGPQFIFQYYEEEERQRGNFPDRFSGHQFPNYSSELNVNALLLGDSALYLCASSLTDNEQFFGPGTRLTVL.

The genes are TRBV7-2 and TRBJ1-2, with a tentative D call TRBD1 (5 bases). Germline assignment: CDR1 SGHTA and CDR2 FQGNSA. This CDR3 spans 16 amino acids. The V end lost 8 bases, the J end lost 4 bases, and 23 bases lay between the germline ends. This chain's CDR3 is CASGSNPGARRYGYTF. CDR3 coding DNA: TGTGCCAGCGGCTCAAACCCCGGGGCGCGGCGCTATGGCTACACCTTC.

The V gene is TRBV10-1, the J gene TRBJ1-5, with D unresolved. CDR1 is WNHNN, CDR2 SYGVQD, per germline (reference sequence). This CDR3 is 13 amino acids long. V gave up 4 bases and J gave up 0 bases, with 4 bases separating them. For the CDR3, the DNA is TGCGCCAGCAGTGGAACTAGCAATCAGCCCCAGCATTTT. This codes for CASSGTSNQPQHF.

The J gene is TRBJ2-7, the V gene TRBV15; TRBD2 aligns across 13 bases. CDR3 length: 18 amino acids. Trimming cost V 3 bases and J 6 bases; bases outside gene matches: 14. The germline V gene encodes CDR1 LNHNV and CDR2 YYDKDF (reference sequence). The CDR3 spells CATSREILAGGLESEQYF. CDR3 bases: TGTGCCACCAGCAGGGAGATACTAGCGGGAGGGCTCGAGAGCGAGCAGTACTTC.

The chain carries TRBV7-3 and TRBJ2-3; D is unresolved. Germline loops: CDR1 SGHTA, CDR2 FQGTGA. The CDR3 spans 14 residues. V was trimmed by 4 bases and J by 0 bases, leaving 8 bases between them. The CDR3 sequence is CASSYIHSTDTQYF. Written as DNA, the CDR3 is TGTGCCAGCAGCTACATACATAGCACAGATACGCAGTATTTT.

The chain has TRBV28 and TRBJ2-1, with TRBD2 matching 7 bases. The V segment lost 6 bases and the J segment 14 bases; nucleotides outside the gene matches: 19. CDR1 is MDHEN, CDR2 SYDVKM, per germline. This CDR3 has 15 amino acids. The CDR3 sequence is CASSLGGRPFDWEFF. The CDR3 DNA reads TGTGCCAGCAGCCTGGGGGGGAGACCTTTTGATTGGGAGTTCTTC.

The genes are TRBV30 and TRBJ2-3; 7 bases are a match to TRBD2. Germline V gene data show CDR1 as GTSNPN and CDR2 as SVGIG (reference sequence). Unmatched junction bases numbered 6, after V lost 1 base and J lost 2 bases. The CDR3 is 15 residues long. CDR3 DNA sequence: TGTGCCTGGAGTGGCGGGGGTAGGACCACAGATACGCAGTATTTT. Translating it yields CAWSGGGRTTDTQYF. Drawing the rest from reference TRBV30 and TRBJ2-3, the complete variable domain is SQTIHQWPATLVQPVGSPLSLECTVEGTSNPNLYWYRQAAGRGLQLLFYSVGIGQISSEVPQNLSASRPQDRQFILSSKKLLLSDSGFYLCAWSGGGRTTDTQYFGPGTRLTVL.

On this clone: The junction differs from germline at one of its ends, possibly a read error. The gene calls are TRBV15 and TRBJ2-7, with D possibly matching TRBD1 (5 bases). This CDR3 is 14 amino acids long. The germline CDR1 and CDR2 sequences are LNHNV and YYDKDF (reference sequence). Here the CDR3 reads CATSRDSSGYEQYF. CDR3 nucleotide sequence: TGTGCCACCAGCCGAGACAGTTCCGGCTACGAGCAGTACTTC.

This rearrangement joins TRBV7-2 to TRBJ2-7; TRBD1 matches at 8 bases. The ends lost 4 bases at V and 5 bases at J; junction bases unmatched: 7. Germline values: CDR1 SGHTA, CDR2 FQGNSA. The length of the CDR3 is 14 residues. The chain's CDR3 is CASSSDRVLNEQYF. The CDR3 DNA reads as TGTGCCAGCAGCTCGGACAGGGTTCTAAACGAGCAGTACTTC. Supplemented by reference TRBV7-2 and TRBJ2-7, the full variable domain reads GAGVSQSPSNKVTEKGKDVELRCDPISGHTALYWYRQSLGQGLEFLIYFQGNSAPDKSGLPSDRFSAERTGGSVSTLTIQRTQQEDSAVYLCASSSDRVLNEQYFGPGTRLTVT.

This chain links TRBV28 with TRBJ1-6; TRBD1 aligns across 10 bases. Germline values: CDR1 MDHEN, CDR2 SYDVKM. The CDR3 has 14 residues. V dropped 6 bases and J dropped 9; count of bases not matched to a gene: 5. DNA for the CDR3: TGTGCCAGCAGGGCCGGGACAGGGGTTTCACCCCTCCACTTT. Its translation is CASRAGTGVSPLHF.

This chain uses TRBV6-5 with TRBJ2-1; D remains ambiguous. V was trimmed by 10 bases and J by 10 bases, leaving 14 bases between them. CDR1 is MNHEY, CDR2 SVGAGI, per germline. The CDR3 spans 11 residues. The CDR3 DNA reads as TGTGCCACCAAGTCGCGTCGAGAGCAGTTCTTC. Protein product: CATKSRREQFF.

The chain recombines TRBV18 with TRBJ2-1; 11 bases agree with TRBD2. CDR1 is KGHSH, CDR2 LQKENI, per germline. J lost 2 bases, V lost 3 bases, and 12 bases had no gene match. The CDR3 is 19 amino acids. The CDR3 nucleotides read TGTGCCAGCTCACCCGGCGGACTAGCGGGCCCGAACCCCTACAATGAGCAGTTCTTC. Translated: CASSPGGLAGPNPYNEQFF.

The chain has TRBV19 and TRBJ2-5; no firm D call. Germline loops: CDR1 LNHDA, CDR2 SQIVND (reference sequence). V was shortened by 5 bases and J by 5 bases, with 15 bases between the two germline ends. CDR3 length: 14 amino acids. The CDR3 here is CASSSRTVGETQYF. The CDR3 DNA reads TGTGCCAGTAGTTCTCGGACGGTAGGGGAGACCCAGTACTTC.

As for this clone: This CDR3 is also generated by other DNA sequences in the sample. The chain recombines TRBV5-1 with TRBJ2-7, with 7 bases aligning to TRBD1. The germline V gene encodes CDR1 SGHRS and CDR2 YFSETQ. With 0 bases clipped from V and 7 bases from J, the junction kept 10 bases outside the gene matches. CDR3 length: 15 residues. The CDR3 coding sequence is TGCGCCAGCAGCTTGGGGGACAGAGGGCTGGGGGAGCAGTACTTC. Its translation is CASSLGDRGLGEQYF.

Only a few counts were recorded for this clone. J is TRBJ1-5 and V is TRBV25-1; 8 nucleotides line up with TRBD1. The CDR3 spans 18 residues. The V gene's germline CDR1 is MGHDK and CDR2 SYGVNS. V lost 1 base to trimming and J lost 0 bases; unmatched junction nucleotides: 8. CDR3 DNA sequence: TGTGCCAGCAGTGAATTCGAGGACAGGGCTTATAGCAATCAGCCCCAGCATTTT. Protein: CASSEFEDRAYSNQPQHF.

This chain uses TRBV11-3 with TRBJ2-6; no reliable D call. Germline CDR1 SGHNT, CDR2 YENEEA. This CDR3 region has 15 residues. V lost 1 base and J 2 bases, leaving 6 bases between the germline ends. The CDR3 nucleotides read TGTGCCAGCAGCTTAGGTGGTGCTGGGGCCAACGTCCTGACTTTC. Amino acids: CASSLGGAGANVLTF.

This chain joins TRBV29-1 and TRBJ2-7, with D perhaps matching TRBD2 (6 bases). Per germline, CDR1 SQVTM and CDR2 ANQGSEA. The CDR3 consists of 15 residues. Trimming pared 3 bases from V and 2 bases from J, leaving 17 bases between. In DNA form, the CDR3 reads TGCAGCGTTGATGAGTACGGGACTGGGGCCTACGAGCAGTACTTC. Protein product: CSVDEYGTGAYEQYF.

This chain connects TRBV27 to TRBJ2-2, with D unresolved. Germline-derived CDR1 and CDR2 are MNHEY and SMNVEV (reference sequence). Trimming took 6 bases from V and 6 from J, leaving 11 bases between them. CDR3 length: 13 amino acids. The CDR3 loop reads CASRPQVPGELFF. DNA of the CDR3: TGTGCCAGCAGACCCCAGGTTCCCGGGGAGCTGTTTTTT.